The 26 T cell receptor beta chains given below trace back to one sample, sequenced in a study of cytomegalovirus exposure and HLA in healthy donors. Method: immunoSEQ multiplex PCR; TCRdb's copy keeps in-frame clones and lacks some. Among around 300,000 clones, around 90% were seen once, and the ten largest hold approximately 0.9%. The material sequenced was PBMCs. These receptors were collected from a man between 25 and 39 years old in good health and CMV-seronegative.

The CDR3, as DNA: TGTGCCAGTAGTATCGTCGACAACCCCAAACTGTTTTTT. It translates to CASSIVDNPKLFF. The chain combines TRBV19 with TRBJ1-4; D is unclear. Trimming took 3 bases from V and 11 from J, leaving 13 bases between them. CDR3 length equals 13 residues. Per the germline V gene, CDR1 is LNHDA and CDR2 is SQIVND (reference sequence).

The V gene is TRBV11-2, the J gene TRBJ2-7, with D possibly matching TRBD2 (6 bases). Germline loops: CDR1 SGHAT, CDR2 FQNNGV. The V and J ends lost 4 bases and 2 bases respectively, with 15 bases between them. CDR3 length: 15 residues. The CDR3 loop reads CASSSGLPGAYEQYF. As DNA, the CDR3 is TGTGCCAGCAGCTCCGGCCTACCGGGGGCCTACGAGCAGTACTTC.

CDR3 DNA sequence: TGTGCCAGCAGTGACAGGTGGTACACTGAAGCTTTCTTT. It translates to CASSDRWYTEAFF. The chain couples TRBV5-5 to TRBJ1-1; possible D gene TRBD1, 6 bases. The germline V gene encodes CDR1 SGHKS and CDR2 YYEKEE (reference sequence). This CDR3 is 13 amino acids long. V lost 5 bases, J lost 3 bases, and 11 bases lay in between. Combining the CDR3 with reference TRBV5-5 and TRBJ1-1 gives the whole variable domain DAGVTQSPTHLIKTRGQQVTLRCSPISGHKSVSWYQQVLGQGPQFIFQYYEKEERGRGNFPDRFSARQFPNYSSELNVNALLLGDSALYLCASSDRWYTEAFFGQGTRLTVV.

The chain couples TRBV13 to TRBJ2-2; TRBD2 aligns across 11 bases. The V segment lost 3 bases and the J segment 6 bases; nucleotides outside the gene matches: 0. The CDR3 covers 14 residues. Germline CDR1 is PRHDT and CDR2 is FYEKMQ (reference sequence). CDR3 sequence: CASSLTSGAGELFF. CDR3 coding DNA: TGTGCCAGCAGCTTGACTAGCGGGGCCGGGGAGCTGTTTTTT.

The rearrangement joins TRBV7-2 to TRBJ2-3, with D possibly being TRBD1 (5 bases). V lost 4 bases and J 2 bases, leaving 19 bases between the germline ends. The CDR3 totals 17 residues. Germline assignment: CDR1 SGHTA and CDR2 FQGNSA. CDR3 sequence: CASSSSRQYFSTDTQYF. The CDR3 coding sequence is TGTGCCAGCAGCTCTAGTAGACAGTACTTTTCCACAGATACGCAGTATTTT.

The J gene is TRBJ2-3, the V gene TRBV27; the match to TRBD2 covers 11 bases. The CDR3 length is 15 residues. Trimming removed 8 bases from V and 4 bases from J; junction bases left unmatched: 8. Germline V gene sequence: CDR1 MNHEY, CDR2 SMNVEV (reference sequence). This CDR3 is CASQLAGGLADTQYF. The CDR3 DNA reads as TGTGCCAGCCAATTAGCGGGGGGGCTGGCAGATACGCAGTATTTT.

Comment on this clone: Other DNA sequences in this specimen translate into the identical CDR3. The chain is built from TRBV7-2 and TRBJ1-2; 8 nucleotides match TRBD1. This CDR3 is built from 14 residues. The V segment lost 3 bases and the J segment 0 bases; nucleotides outside the gene matches: 0. Per the germline V gene, CDR1 is SGHTA and CDR2 is FQGNSA. CDR3 nucleotides: TGTGCCAGCAGCTTGGACAGGGCTAACTATGGCTACACCTTC. It is translated as CASSLDRANYGYTF.

This chain links TRBV27 with TRBJ2-1, with TRBD2 as a possible D gene (6 bases). The germline V gene has CDR1 MNHEY and CDR2 SMNVEV (reference sequence). The CDR3 runs to 14 residues. The germline V and J ends were trimmed by 4 bases and 4 bases, with 11 bases remaining between them. CDR3 amino acids: CASSSDGGYNEQFF. The CDR3 DNA follows: TGTGCCAGCAGTTCGGACGGGGGATACAATGAGCAGTTCTTC.

The CDR3 sequence: CASSSGGFYNEQFF. In DNA form, the CDR3 reads TGTGCCAGCAGTTCAGGGGGCTTCTACAATGAGCAGTTCTTC. This chain links TRBV6-5 with TRBJ2-1; TRBD1 aligns across 8 bases. V lost 4 bases to trimming and J lost 3 bases; unmatched junction nucleotides: 2. The germline CDR1 and CDR2 sequences are MNHEY and SVGAGI. The CDR3 has 14 residues.

V is TRBV4-1 and J is TRBJ1-5; no reliable D call. This CDR3 is built from 13 residues. Germline CDR1 and CDR2: MGHRA and YSYEKL. Trimming pared 1 base from V and 3 bases from J, leaving 4 bases between. Here the CDR3 reads CASSQVLNQPQHF. The DNA for the CDR3 is TGCGCCAGCAGCCAAGTTCTCAATCAGCCCCAGCATTTT.

The CDR3 DNA reads as TGTGCCAGCAGCCCCCTAGACAGGGTAGCAAACTATGGCTACACCTTC. The encoded protein is CASSPLDRVANYGYTF. The chain uses TRBV5-6 and TRBJ1-2; 7 positions match TRBD1. CDR1 SGHDT and CDR2 YYEEEE come from the germline V gene. V lost 4 bases to trimming and J lost 2 bases; unmatched junction nucleotides: 11. This CDR3 has 16 amino acids.

This chain joins TRBV6-6 and TRBJ2-7; 10 bases are shared with TRBD1. From germline, CDR1 is MNHNY and CDR2 SVGAGI (reference sequence). J lost 4 bases, V lost 10 bases, and 16 bases had no gene match. This CDR3 has 16 residues. CDR3 DNA: TGTGCCACCCTTGGGGGGGTGGGACAGGGGTGGTACGAGCAGTACTTC. Protein product: CATLGGVGQGWYEQYF.

Notes on this clone: Distinct nucleotide sequences in the sample also encode this CDR3. The chain recombines TRBV7-8 with TRBJ2-5; no firm D call. The CDR3 sequence is 11 residues long. V shed 3 bases and J shed 5 bases, with 4 bases lying between them. The germline V gene encodes CDR1 SGHVS and CDR2 FQNEAQ. In DNA, the CDR3 is TGTGCCAGCAGCTTCAGGGAGACCCAGTACTTC. Translation: CASSFRETQYF.

V and J are TRBV6-1 and TRBJ2-3, with TRBD1 matching 7 bases. This CDR3 is 15 amino acids long. The trim removed 1 base at V and 3 bases at J, leaving 4 bases unmatched. Per germline, CDR1 MNHNS and CDR2 SASEGT. CDR3 sequence reads: CASSEGRGFTDTQYF. The CDR3 nucleotides are TGTGCCAGCAGTGAAGGCAGGGGGTTTACAGATACGCAGTATTTT.

This rearrangement joins TRBV5-5 to TRBJ1-1; D remains ambiguous. This CDR3 region has 14 residues. Germline V CDR1 and CDR2: SGHKS, YYEKEE (reference sequence). V was shortened by 0 bases and J by 5 bases, with 11 bases between the two germline ends. In DNA form, the CDR3 reads TGTGCCAGCAGCTTGGATTTATTCTTGACTGAAGCTTTCTTT. This gives the protein CASSLDLFLTEAFF.

The rearrangement joins TRBV2 to TRBJ2-3; D perhaps matches TRBD1 (6 bases). This CDR3 spans 13 amino acids. The V end lost 3 bases, the J end lost 5 bases, and 9 bases lay between the germline ends. In germline, CDR1 is SNHLY, CDR2 FYNNEI. The CDR3 coding sequence is TGTGCCAGCAGTGAGGAGACAGGAGATACGCAGTATTTT. Translated, it gives CASSEETGDTQYF.

The chain links TRBV6-6 to TRBJ2-2; D might be TRBD1 (6 bases). CDR1 and CDR2 from the germline V gene are MNHNY and SVGAGI (reference sequence). This CDR3 is 15 amino acids long. Deletions cut 5 bases from V and 4 bases from J, with 14 bases between. In DNA form, the CDR3 reads TGTGCCAGCAGTAGAGTTACAGGGATCACCGGGGAGCTGTTTTTT. Translation gives CASSRVTGITGELFF.

J is TRBJ2-5 and V is TRBV9; D call uncertain. V was clipped by 0 bases and J by 2 bases, with 8 bases between them. This CDR3 has 14 amino acids. Germline V gene data show CDR1 as SGDLS and CDR2 as YYNGEE. CDR3 nucleotide sequence: TGTGCCAGCAGCGTAGACTACCTTCAAGAGACCCAGTACTTC. Its protein is CASSVDYLQETQYF.

V is TRBV7-8 and J is TRBJ2-3; a possible D gene is TRBD2 (6 bases). Between the trimmed V and J ends, which lost 4 bases and 2 bases, there was a span of 16 bases. CDR3 length: 16 residues. The germline gives CDR1 SGHVS, CDR2 FQNEAQ. CDR3 coding DNA: TGTGCCAGCAGCTCCCGGGACTGGCCAACCACAGATACGCAGTATTTT. Amino acids: CASSSRDWPTTDTQYF. The variable domain in full, with the rest retrieved from reference TRBV7-8 and TRBJ2-3, is GAGVSQSPRYKVAKRGQDVALRCDPISGHVSLFWYQQALGQGPEFLTYFQNEAQLDKSGLPSDRFFAERPEGSVSTLKIQRTQQEDSAVYLCASSSRDWPTTDTQYFGPGTRLTVL.

This chain uses TRBV18 with TRBJ2-1; TRBD1 is a possible D gene (6 bases). CDR3 length: 15 residues. CDR1 is KGHSH, CDR2 LQKENI, per germline. With 0 bases removed from V and 4 bases from J, the gap between germline ends came to 10 bases. CDR3 region: CASSPPRTDYNEQFF. CDR3 DNA: TGTGCCAGCTCACCACCTCGGACAGATTACAATGAGCAGTTCTTC.

The V and J genes are TRBV5-1 and TRBJ1-1; D unclear. The germline gives CDR1 SGHRS, CDR2 YFSETQ. This CDR3 is 14 amino acids long. Trimming took off 1 base at V and 0 bases at J, with 7 bases between the two ends. The CDR3 bases are TGCGCCAGCAGCTTGCCAGGTATGAACACTGAAGCTTTCTTT. It is translated as CASSLPGMNTEAFF.

About this clone: The identical CDR3 is also encoded by other nucleotide sequences in the sample. This rearrangement joins TRBV6-6 to TRBJ1-5, with D tentatively TRBD1 (6 bases). V gave up 0 bases and J gave up 1 base, with 7 bases separating them. The CDR3 spans 15 residues. The germline V gene encodes CDR1 MNHNY and CDR2 SVGAGI (reference sequence). DNA for the CDR3: TGTGCCAGCAGTTACTCAGGGGGAAGCAATCAGCCCCAGCATTTT. Translating gives CASSYSGGSNQPQHF.

The chain links TRBV19 to TRBJ1-2; 7 bases are a match to TRBD1. This CDR3 contains 19 residues. The junction had 18 bases not matched to a gene; V was cut back by 5 bases and J by 0 bases. Germline CDR1 and CDR2: LNHDA and SQIVND (reference sequence). CDR3 region: CASSAPLLLGQRTNYGYTF. CDR3 DNA sequence: TGTGCCAGTAGTGCCCCCCTTTTGCTGGGACAGAGAACTAACTATGGCTACACCTTC.

The V gene is TRBV5-5, the J gene TRBJ2-7, with 9 bases fitting TRBD1. Germline assignment: CDR1 SGHKS and CDR2 YYEKEE (reference sequence). J gave up 7 bases and V 4 bases, and 12 bases lay outside the gene matches. This CDR3 region has 15 residues. This CDR3 reads CASSPDRGARLEQYF. DNA of the CDR3: TGTGCCAGCAGCCCGGACAGGGGCGCTAGGCTGGAGCAGTACTTC.

This chain links TRBV11-2 with TRBJ2-7; D gene uncertain. CDR1 SGHAT and CDR2 FQNNGV come from the germline V gene. The V end lost 0 bases, the J end lost 1 base, and 4 bases lay between the germline ends. This CDR3 spans 13 amino acids. As DNA, the CDR3 is TGTGCCAGCAGCTTAGACATGTCCTACGAGCAGTACTTC. This sequence encodes CASSLDMSYEQYF.

The chain combines TRBV5-4 with TRBJ1-2; D is perhaps TRBD1 (6 bases). V dropped 0 bases and J dropped 6 bases, with 12 bases sitting between them. CDR1 and CDR2 (germline): SGHNT, YYREEE (reference sequence). This CDR3 is built from 14 residues. For the CDR3, the DNA is TGTGCCAGCAGCTTGGCAAACAGGGTGGATGGCTACACCTTC. Amino acids: CASSLANRVDGYTF.